These T cell receptor beta chains were read from a single sample in a study of shared clonotypes between healthy human individuals. Profiling relied on immunoSEQ multiplex PCR, and the TCRdb table lists in-frame clones only, not all of them. The sample consists of about 870,000 clones, almost 95% of them appearing once. The sequenced sample was naive CD8+ T cells sorted from blood. The source of these receptors is a man aged 30 to 45 in good health. Each CDR3 is given with its conserved first and last residue. The order of the fields is V gene, CDR3 protein.

v_call: TRBV14
cdr3_aa: CASKSGTGGYNEQFF

v_call: TRBV5-1
cdr3_aa: CASSLSVDSYEQYF

v_call: TRBV5-4
cdr3_aa: CASSLRKDSAWYPAFF

v_call: TRBV6-5
cdr3_aa: CASSYSGGTGELFF

v_call: TRBV28
cdr3_aa: CASNTNRAGFYNEQFF

v_call: TRBV6-5
cdr3_aa: CASSYSPGELKETQYF

v_call: TRBV7-9
cdr3_aa: CASSPRTSGGSFTDTQYF

v_call: TRBV29-1
cdr3_aa: CSVAGTVQETQYF

v_call: TRBV9
cdr3_aa: CASSTNTGYTEAFF

v_call: TRBV7-9
cdr3_aa: CASSPFLDWGGQRYYEQYF

v_call: TRBV11-2
cdr3_aa: CASSLDWDRGLEQYF

v_call: TRBV7-2
cdr3_aa: CASRPTPERYEQYF

v_call: TRBV7-2
cdr3_aa: CASSRANGDEQFF

v_call: TRBV10-3
cdr3_aa: CATTDQGLRKDEQYF

v_call: TRBV27
cdr3_aa: CASSLTTSGSYEQYF

v_call: TRBV7-6
cdr3_aa: CASSSGEGYEQYF

v_call: TRBV6-1
cdr3_aa: CASSEVAGDTGELFF

v_call: TRBV27
cdr3_aa: CASSLWGDRGGYTF

v_call: TRBV9
cdr3_aa: CASSGSLAGARWAQYF

v_call: TRBV7-2
cdr3_aa: CASSLHGGGYTF

v_call: TRBV28
cdr3_aa: CASSSVSYEQYF

v_call: TRBV13
cdr3_aa: CASSSRGTNTGELFF

v_call: TRBV9
cdr3_aa: CASSVSGNEQFF

v_call: TRBV5-6
cdr3_aa: CATTSRCAGCRSYEQYF

v_call: TRBV5-6
cdr3_aa: CASSYRNQETQYF